The subject of this entry is one T cell receptor (beta chain). Antigen specificity is unknown. CDR3 size: 14 residues. V gave up 1 base and J gave up 1 base, with 8 bases separating them. CDR1 is SGHNT and CDR2 is YYREEE in the germline V gene (reference sequence). This sample was included in a study of radiotherapy plus CTLA-4 blockade in lung cancer. About the study: Patients showed objective responses in about 20% of cases, and disease control was achieved by roughly 30%. Whole-study results and caveats: After treatment with radiotherapy plus ipilimumab, TCR clones that came from the tumor expanded in blood.

Patients had chemo-refractory metastatic non-small-cell lung cancer and received focal radiation plus CTLA-4 blockade that used ipilimumab. Some clones are missing from TCRdb's copy, which holds only in-frame ones; the method was immunoSEQ multiplex PCR. This table has some 70,000 clones, roughly 78% appearing once. The TCR originated in a human donor with non-small cell lung cancer who had a complete response to radiotherapy plus ipilimumab. Material: peripheral blood, obtained from a patient treated with radiotherapy plus ipilimumab. The rearrangement uses TRBV5-4 and TRBJ1-1, with D possibly TRBD1 on 5 matching bases. CDR3 bases: TGTGCCAGCAGCTTGCGACAGCCGAACACTGAAGCTTTCTTT. Translation gives CASSLRQPNTEAFF.